The clone carrying this T cell receptor beta chain was recorded only once. V lost 5 bases to trimming and J lost 11 bases; unmatched junction nucleotides: 6. Germline CDR1 reads LGHDT; CDR2 reads YNNKEL (reference sequence). CDR3 length: 14 residues. The data stem from a study of blood T cell repertoires in COVID-19. At the level of the study: PBMCs, B-cell-depleted T cells, or T cells provided the cDNA or gDNA that made up the material.

Per the study methods: How many nucleated cells were present was estimated from reference gene primer amplification. The repertoire was sequenced with immunoSEQ multiplex PCR; TCRdb's copy has only in-frame clones and lacks some. That table is the source of V, J and clone size, and D and trimming were worked out from the DNA. The sample lists hundreds of thousands of clones; 85% were seen once. This sequence originates from a human donor in a cohort sampled during active COVID-19. V usage is TRBV3-1 (or the pseudogene TRBV3-2) and J usage is TRBJ1-6; 10 nucleotides align to TRBD1. Sequences were obtained from peripheral blood. The CDR3 reads CASSRGQGLPPLHF. CDR3 bases: TGTGCCAGCAGCAGGGGACAGGGGCTCCCACCCCTCCACTTT.